One sample yielded the 6 T cell receptor beta chains listed below, sequenced in a study of T cells after yellow fever vaccination. A single record per CDR3 protein comes from TCRdb applying MiXCR to the 5' RACE reads. Of 250,000 to 350,000 distinct CDR3 sequences in the sample, 7.5% to 9% were seen once. This sample comprised CD4+ T cells sorted from PBMCs, obtained 5 days after the yellow fever booster vaccination. The receptors come from a man aged 18 to 29 who received the YFV17D yellow fever vaccine.

Ten or more counts support this clonotype. The J gene is TRBJ2-7, the V gene TRBV7-2; 7 bases align to TRBD1. V dropped 0 bases and J dropped 3; count of bases not matched to a gene: 14. This CDR3 contains 18 residues. Germline CDR1 is SGHTA and CDR2 is FQGNSA. CDR3 DNA sequence: TGTGCCAGCAGCTTAGCTCCGACAGGGTCCCTTGGAGTCTACGAGCAGTACGTC. Amino acids: CASSLAPTGSLGVYEQYV.

At least ten counts were recorded for this clonotype. The chain couples TRBV10-3 to TRBJ1-6; weak D call: TRBD1 (5 bases). CDR1 and CDR2 from the germline V gene are ENHRY and SYGVKD. The V gene lost 4 bases and the J gene lost 10 bases, with 14 bases spanning the gap. The CDR3 extends over 14 amino acids. This chain's CDR3 is CAISAYPGGSPLHF. Here the CDR3 DNA reads TGTGCCATCAGTGCATACCCCGGGGGGTCACCCCTCCACTTT.

V is TRBV4-3 and J is TRBJ1-1; D is ambiguous. The CDR3 totals 15 residues. Germline V gives CDR1 LGHNA, CDR2 YSLEER. V was shortened by 2 bases and J by 6 bases, with 16 bases between the two germline ends. The CDR3 protein is CASSQYSTNLAEAFF. CDR3 coding DNA: TGCGCCAGCAGCCAATACTCGACAAATTTGGCTGAAGCTTTCTTT.

This chain uses TRBV5-4 with TRBJ2-5, with TRBD2 matching over 14 bases. This CDR3 comprises 16 residues. V was clipped by 1 base and J by 5 bases; unmatched bases: 4. Germline V gives CDR1 SGHNT, CDR2 YYREEE (reference sequence). The CDR3 loop reads CASSLRLAGGTETQYF. The CDR3 region has the DNA TGTGCCAGCAGCTTGCGACTAGCGGGGGGGACGGAGACCCAGTACTTC.

This CDR3 reads CATSDGDGNTEAFF. The CDR3 nucleotides read TGTGCCACCAGTGATGGAGACGGGAACACTGAAGCTTTCTTT. This chain links TRBV24-1 with TRBJ1-1; D unresolved. Trimming left V 3 bases short and J 1 base short, with 8 bases between. The CDR3 extends over 14 amino acids. Germline CDR1 reads KGHDR; CDR2 reads SFDVKD.

This chain connects TRBV5-1 to TRBJ1-3; 7 bases map to TRBD1. With 5 bases clipped from V and 0 bases from J, the junction kept 5 bases outside the gene matches. Per germline, CDR1 SGHRS and CDR2 YFSETQ. The CDR3 loop spans 15 amino acids. CDR3 in DNA: TGCGCCAGCAGGGGACAGCCTGTCTCTGGAAACACCATATATTTT. It codes for CASRGQPVSGNTIYF.